The 5 T cell receptor beta chains given below trace back to one sample, sequenced in a study of blood T cell repertoires in COVID-19. TCRdb's table, derived via immunoSEQ multiplex PCR, lists solely in-frame clones and lacks some. The table records 200,000 to 250,000 clones, approximately 80% of them present only once. The sample was PBMCs or T cells enriched from blood (not recorded which). These receptors were taken from a man aged 30 to 45 with acute COVID-19.

CDR3 protein: CASSRRGGTGELFF. The CDR3 nucleotides read TGTGCCAGCAGTCGCCGGGGTGGGACCGGGGAGCTGTTTTTT. V gene TRBV27 combines with J gene TRBJ2-2; TRBD2 might be the D (5 bases). CDR1 is MNHEY, CDR2 SMNVEV, per germline (reference sequence). There are 14 residues in the CDR3. Trimming pared 5 bases from V and 5 bases from J, leaving 12 bases between.

The V call is TRBV27, the J call TRBJ2-3; a weak D match, TRBD1 (5 bases). Germline CDR1 is MNHEY and CDR2 is SMNVEV (reference sequence). The CDR3 is 14 residues long. V was shortened by 1 base and J by 4 bases, with 9 bases between the two germline ends. In DNA, the CDR3 is TGTGCCAGCAGTTTATATTGGGGCGCAGATACGCAGTATTTT. It is translated as CASSLYWGADTQYF.

This clone has only a few counts. This rearrangement joins TRBV6-6 to TRBJ1-5, with D unclear. The germline CDR1 and CDR2 sequences are MNHNY and SVGAGI (reference sequence). V shed 4 bases and J shed 1 base, with 8 bases lying between them. The CDR3 is 14 amino acids. The chain's CDR3 is CASSFAESNQPQHF. The CDR3 DNA reads as TGTGCCAGCAGTTTCGCCGAGAGCAATCAGCCCCAGCATTTT.

The V and J genes are TRBV12-5 and TRBJ1-6, with a possible D match to TRBD1 (6 bases). Germline lookup yields CDR1 LGHNT and CDR2 FRNRAP. The germline V and J ends were trimmed by 6 bases and 6 bases, with 12 bases remaining between them. The CDR3 consists of 14 residues. The CDR3 loop is CASGWGQVNSPLHF. The CDR3 DNA is TGTGCTAGTGGCTGGGGGCAGGTTAATTCACCCCTCCACTTT.

The chain combines TRBV10-3 with TRBJ2-3, with a possible D match to TRBD2 (5 bases). The CDR3 has 17 residues. Looked up from germline, CDR1 is ENHRY and CDR2 is SYGVKD. V was trimmed by 8 bases and J by 1 base, leaving 22 bases between them. The CDR3 sequence is CAISGLAEPIGTDTQYF. The CDR3 DNA reads as TGTGCCATCTCCGGGCTAGCCGAGCCCATAGGCACAGATACGCAGTATTTT.